These 32 T cell receptor beta chains were all obtained from the same sample, sequenced in a study of blood T cell repertoires in COVID-19. Libraries were prepared by immunoSEQ multiplex PCR; TCRdb keeps only in-frame clonotypes and omits some of them. The sample consists of tens of thousands of clones, about 82% of them appearing once. Sequenced material: peripheral blood. The receptor set was obtained from a man aged 55 to 70 in a cohort sampled during active COVID-19.

The V call is TRBV12-3 or TRBV12-4, the J call TRBJ1-4, with TRBD1 as a possible D gene (5 bases). The CDR3 has 13 residues. The V end was cut by 9 bases, the J end by 0 bases, with 8 bases between. CDR3 sequence (DNA): TGTGCCAGTGACAGTGCAACTAATGAAAAACTGTTTTTT. Protein sequence: CASDSATNEKLFF.

J is TRBJ1-1 and V is TRBV7-2; 11 nucleotides line up with TRBD1. V was pared by 5 bases and J by 1 base, with 9 bases of the junction left unmatched. Per the germline V gene, CDR1 is SGHTA and CDR2 is FQGNSA. The CDR3 covers 17 residues. The CDR3 sequence is CASSPRTGGARNTEAFF. The CDR3 nucleotides read TGTGCCAGCAGCCCTAGGACAGGGGGCGCGAGGAACACTGAAGCTTTCTTT.

V usage is TRBV29-1 and J usage is TRBJ1-3; 10 positions match TRBD1. The J segment lost 1 base and the V segment lost 6 bases, leaving 9 bases of the junction unmatched. This CDR3 is 16 amino acids long. Germline V gene sequence: CDR1 SQVTM, CDR2 ANQGSEA. CDR3 protein: CSVGPGQGESGNTIYF. The CDR3, as DNA: TGCAGCGTCGGGCCCGGACAGGGGGAATCTGGAAACACCATATATTTT. Supplemented by reference TRBV29-1 and TRBJ1-3, the full variable domain reads SAVISQKPSRDICQRGTSLTIQCQVDSQVTMMFWYRQQPGQSLTLIATANQGSEATYESGFVIDKFPISRPNLTFSTLTVSNMSPEDSSIYLCSVGPGQGESGNTIYFGEGSWLTVV.

For the CDR3, the DNA is TGTGCCAGCAGCCACGGAGGGGCGCTTGGCTACACCTTC. Protein sequence: CASSHGGALGYTF. This rearrangement joins TRBV14 to TRBJ1-2, with D possibly TRBD1 on 5 matching bases. CDR1 is SGHDN, CDR2 FVKESK, per germline. The V gene lost 3 bases and the J gene lost 7 bases, with 12 bases spanning the gap. CDR3 length: 13 residues.

The V call is TRBV7-9, the J call TRBJ1-4; D is unclear. Trimming took off 1 base at V and 2 bases at J, with 8 bases between the two ends. Germline CDR1 SEHNR, CDR2 FQNEAQ (reference sequence). This CDR3 spans 15 amino acids. The CDR3 DNA follows: TGTGCCAGCAGCTTAGATGCGATCACTAATGAAAAACTGTTTTTT. Translated, it gives CASSLDAITNEKLFF. The variable domain in full, with the rest retrieved from reference TRBV7-9 and TRBJ1-4, is DTGVSQNPRHKITKRGQNVTFRCDPISEHNRLYWYRQTLGQGPEFLTYFQNEAQLEKSRLLSDRFSAERPKGSFSTLEIQRTEQGDSAMYLCASSLDAITNEKLFFGSGTQLSVL.

This clone was seen only once. The chain has TRBV10-3 and TRBJ2-7; no clear D gene. Per the germline V gene, CDR1 is ENHRY and CDR2 is SYGVKD. Trimming took off 4 bases at V and 0 bases at J, with 10 bases between the two ends. The CDR3 spans 14 residues. CDR3: CAISGESGSYEQYF. The CDR3 DNA reads as TGTGCCATCAGTGGAGAATCCGGCTCCTACGAGCAGTACTTC.

V is TRBV27 and J is TRBJ2-5, with 12 bases identical to TRBD2. CDR1 is MNHEY, CDR2 SMNVEV, per germline (reference sequence). J was trimmed by 13 bases and V by 2 bases; bases with no gene match: 14. The CDR3 spans 16 residues. DNA of the CDR3: TGTGCCAGCAGTTTAAGAGCCGGGACTAGCGGGCCCAAGACGTACTTC. It specifies CASSLRAGTSGPKTYF.

The rearrangement links TRBV28 to TRBJ1-6; D might be TRBD1 (6 bases). Per germline, CDR1 MDHEN and CDR2 SYDVKM. The CDR3 totals 14 residues. Trimming stripped 3 bases from V and 10 bases from J, with 13 bases between. The DNA for the CDR3 is TGTGCCAGCAGTTTTACAGGGAGAACATCACCCCTCCACTTT. Its translation: CASSFTGRTSPLHF.

The V gene is TRBV5-6, the J gene TRBJ1-1; D is possibly TRBD1 (5 bases). CDR1 is SGHDT, CDR2 YYEEEE, per germline. The CDR3 covers 15 residues. Trimming left V 5 bases short and J 3 bases short, with 17 bases between. The CDR3 sequence: CASRWRGRADTEAFF. The DNA of the CDR3 is TGTGCCAGCAGATGGAGGGGCAGAGCGGACACTGAAGCTTTCTTT.

This clone has a single count. This sequence joins TRBV21-1 and TRBJ2-3; the table's D call, TRBD1, was not checked against the DNA. TRBV21-1 constitutes a pseudogene. The CDR3 is made up of 11 amino acids. CDR3 amino acids: CATQGEDTQYF. The CDR3 region has the DNA TGTGCCACACAGGGGGAAGATACGCAGTATTTT.

The chain combines TRBV3-1 (or the pseudogene TRBV3-2) with TRBJ2-7; weak D call: TRBD1 (6 bases). V was cut by 0 bases and J by 3 bases, with 15 bases left in between. CDR3 length: 16 residues. Germline CDR1 reads LGHDT; CDR2 reads YNNKEL (reference sequence). DNA of the CDR3: TGTGCCAGCAGCCAAGATCTTTGGGACACCTTCTACGAGCAGTACTTC. Its protein is CASSQDLWDTFYEQYF.

This rearrangement joins TRBV2 to TRBJ2-3, with 9 bases fitting TRBD2. This CDR3 is 15 amino acids long. The ends lost 2 bases at V and 14 bases at J; junction bases unmatched: 14. In germline, CDR1 is SNHLY, CDR2 FYNNEI. The CDR3 DNA reads TGTGCCAGCAGTGAAAACACCCAGAGGACTAGCGTCCCGTATTTT. Encoded protein: CASSENTQRTSVPYF. Complete variable domain (other parts from reference TRBV2 and TRBJ2-3): EPEVTQTPSHQVTQMGQEVILRCVPISNHLYFYWYRQILGQKVEFLVSFYNNEISEKSEIFDDQFSVERPDGSNFTLKIRSTKLEDSAMYFCASSENTQRTSVPYFGPGTRLTVL.

The genes are TRBV4-1 and TRBJ2-7; the D gene is possibly TRBD2 (6 bases). The V end was cut by 1 base, the J end by 6 bases, with 10 bases between. In germline, CDR1 is MGHRA, CDR2 YSYEKL. The CDR3 totals 13 residues. The DNA for the CDR3 is TGCGCCAGCAGCCAAGGTACCGGGAGCGAGCAGTACTTC. This sequence encodes CASSQGTGSEQYF.

The rearrangement uses TRBV11-3 and TRBJ1-1; 7 bases line up with TRBD1. Trimming removed 2 bases from V and 3 bases from J; junction bases left unmatched: 3. Germline CDR1 is SGHNT and CDR2 is YENEEA. This CDR3 spans 14 amino acids. This CDR3 reads CASSLFRGDTEAFF. In DNA, the CDR3 is TGTGCCAGCAGCTTATTCAGGGGGGACACTGAAGCTTTCTTT.

This clone appeared a few times. The chain has TRBV6-5 and TRBJ1-6; 10 positions match TRBD1. Losses at the gene ends were 2 bases for V and 7 bases for J; bases not matched to a gene: 5. The CDR3 has 16 amino acids. Germline V CDR1 and CDR2: MNHEY, SVGAGI. CDR3 protein: CASSYLRDRGNSPLHF. The CDR3 DNA is TGTGCCAGCAGTTACCTCCGGGACAGGGGCAATTCACCCCTCCACTTT.

The genes are TRBV7-9 and TRBJ1-3; D gene ambiguous. The V end was cut by 2 bases, the J end by 3 bases, with 2 bases between. This CDR3 is built from 12 residues. Germline V gene lookup returns CDR1 SEHNR and CDR2 FQNEAQ (reference sequence). The CDR3 region is CASSLRGNTIYF. CDR3 in DNA: TGTGCCAGCAGCTTACGTGGAAACACCATATATTTT. Filled out from reference TRBV7-9 and TRBJ1-3, the complete variable domain reads DTGVSQNPRHKITKRGQNVTFRCDPISEHNRLYWYRQTLGQGPEFLTYFQNEAQLEKSRLLSDRFSAERPKGSFSTLEIQRTEQGDSAMYLCASSLRGNTIYFGEGSWLTVV.

This clone was detected only once. Written as DNA, the CDR3 is TGTGCCAGCAGCTTAGCTTGGACAGATCAAGAGACCCAGTACTTC. Translating gives CASSLAWTDQETQYF. The chain is built from TRBV7-7 and TRBJ2-5, with D perhaps matching TRBD1 (6 bases). Trimming shortened V by 0 bases and J by 2 bases, and 10 bases separated the two germline ends. This CDR3 has 15 amino acids. Germline V gives CDR1 SSHAT, CDR2 FNYEAQ (reference sequence).

This clone turned up a few times. The J gene is TRBJ2-7, the V gene TRBV7-2; D remains unclear. Trimming shortened V by 5 bases and J by 1 base, and 3 bases separated the two germline ends. The CDR3 has 11 amino acids. Germline-derived CDR1 and CDR2 are SGHTA and FQGNSA. CDR3 nucleotides: TGTGCCAGCAGCCCGTCCTACGAGCAGTACTTC. Protein sequence: CASSPSYEQYF.

The gene calls are TRBV11-2 and TRBJ1-2; the D gene is possibly TRBD1 (6 bases). V was shortened by 5 bases and J by 4 bases, with 17 bases between the two germline ends. The germline gives CDR1 SGHAT, CDR2 FQNNGV. The CDR3 totals 15 residues. The CDR3 sequence: CASSPNRAGPYGYTF. For the CDR3, the DNA is TGTGCCAGCAGCCCTAACAGGGCTGGTCCCTATGGCTACACCTTC.

The chain links TRBV19 to TRBJ1-2, with D possibly TRBD1 on 6 matching bases. The CDR3 extends over 14 amino acids. The germline gives CDR1 LNHDA, CDR2 SQIVND (reference sequence). Trimming pared 3 bases from V and 6 bases from J, leaving 14 bases between. The CDR3 DNA sequence: TGTGCCAGTAGTATGGGTCAGGGGTACGATGGCTACACCTTC. This sequence encodes CASSMGQGYDGYTF.

This clone was seen once. V gene TRBV30 combines with J gene TRBJ2-3; 16 bases map to TRBD2. The CDR3 totals 14 residues. The germline gives CDR1 GTSNPN, CDR2 SVGIG (reference sequence). V shed 5 bases, J shed 7 bases, and the junction held 3 bases outside the gene matches. The CDR3 sequence: CAWGTSGRVNTQYF. Written as DNA, the CDR3 is TGTGCCTGGGGGACTAGCGGGAGGGTAAATACGCAGTATTTT.

The J gene is TRBJ1-2, the V gene TRBV7-9, with 7 bases lining up with TRBD1. CDR3 length: 13 amino acids. Germline CDR1 is SEHNR and CDR2 is FQNEAQ (reference sequence). V lost 5 bases and J lost 8; bases outside the gene matches: 8. CDR3 sequence: CASSPDRVGGYTF. CDR3 coding DNA: TGTGCCAGCAGCCCAGACAGGGTGGGAGGCTACACCTTC.

This chain joins TRBV3-1 (or the pseudogene TRBV3-2) and TRBJ2-3, with D hard to call. Looked up from germline, CDR1 is LGHDT and CDR2 is YNNKEL (reference sequence). The ends were cut back, 4 bases at V and 8 bases at J, with 7 bases in the middle. The CDR3 has 11 amino acids. As DNA, the CDR3 is TGTGCCAGCAGCCGGGCTGCTACGCAGTATTTT. It codes for CASSRAATQYF.

V and J are TRBV6-5 and TRBJ1-1; perhaps TRBD1 as D (5 bases). The CDR3 extends over 14 amino acids. V lost 7 bases and J lost 4, with 16 bases in between. Germline CDR1 and CDR2: MNHEY and SVGAGI. DNA for the CDR3: TGTGCCAGCACCAGGGAGGAGGCGAGCACTGAAGCTTTCTTT. Translated, it gives CASTREEASTEAFF.

This clone was seen more than once but under ten times. The chain combines TRBV4-1 with TRBJ2-5; possibly TRBD2 for D (7 bases). CDR3 length: 15 residues. In germline, CDR1 is MGHRA, CDR2 YSYEKL. The V end was cut by 4 bases, the J end by 2 bases, with 14 bases between. For the CDR3, the DNA is TGCGCCAGCAGCCTTGGGGGGGCGCCTCAAGAGACCCAGTACTTC. Amino acid sequence: CASSLGGAPQETQYF.

The chain recombines TRBV4-3 with TRBJ2-3; 8 nucleotides line up with TRBD2. The CDR3 has 15 residues. The ends lost 3 bases at V and 5 bases at J; junction bases unmatched: 7. Germline V CDR1 and CDR2: LGHNA, YSLEER. This CDR3 is CASSQRGAREDTQYF. The DNA of the CDR3 is TGCGCCAGCAGCCAGCGGGGGGCAAGGGAAGATACGCAGTATTTT.

About this clone: This sample also contains other DNA sequences that code for the same CDR3. The gene calls are TRBV5-6 and TRBJ2-2; D is perhaps TRBD2 (6 bases). Per germline, CDR1 SGHDT and CDR2 YYEEEE. The CDR3 runs 15 residues. Trimming stripped 2 bases from V and 0 bases from J, with 8 bases between. The CDR3 DNA reads TGTGCCAGCAGCTTCGGGGGAACGAACACCGGGGAGCTGTTTTTT. Translated: CASSFGGTNTGELFF.

The rearrangement links TRBV11-2 to TRBJ2-7, with 7 bases identical to TRBD2. The CDR3 extends over 14 amino acids. V gave up 5 bases and J gave up 4 bases; unmatched junction bases: 8. From germline, CDR1 is SGHAT and CDR2 FQNNGV. As DNA, the CDR3 is TGTGCCAGCAGCAACGGGGACGGGGGGTACGAGCAGTACTTC. Its translation: CASSNGDGGYEQYF.

The J gene is TRBJ1-4, the V gene TRBV12-3 or TRBV12-4; 9 bases align to TRBD1. CDR3 length: 13 residues. Trimming cost V 6 bases and J 8 bases; bases outside gene matches: 4. CDR3 protein: CASRRQGEEKLFF. The CDR3 DNA is TGTGCCAGCAGACGACAGGGGGAGGAAAAACTGTTTTTT.

The V call is TRBV15, the J call TRBJ2-1, with TRBD1 matching over 8 bases. CDR3 length equals 14 residues. The ends lost 5 bases at V and 5 bases at J; junction bases unmatched: 5. Germline assignment: CDR1 LNHNV and CDR2 YYDKDF (reference sequence). This CDR3 reads CATSGGQGDNEQFF. The DNA of the CDR3 is TGTGCCACCAGCGGAGGACAGGGAGACAATGAGCAGTTCTTC.

This clone was observed a few times. The chain joins TRBV7-2 to TRBJ2-7; 9 bases are shared with TRBD1. Germline CDR1 SGHTA, CDR2 FQGNSA. V lost 5 bases and J lost 2; bases outside the gene matches: 4. CDR3 length: 14 residues. Here the CDR3 reads CASSPYRGPYEQYF. Here the CDR3 DNA reads TGTGCCAGCAGCCCCTACAGGGGGCCCTACGAGCAGTACTTC.

V is TRBV6-5 and J is TRBJ2-7; D may be TRBD2 (5 bases). Germline CDR1 and CDR2: MNHEY and SVGAGI. The length of the CDR3 is 11 residues. Trimming took 6 bases from V and 2 from J, leaving 5 bases between them. The CDR3 sequence is CASRRAYEQYF. As DNA, the CDR3 is TGTGCCAGCAGGAGGGCCTACGAGCAGTACTTC.